A selection of T cell receptor beta chains follows, all from one sample in a study of blood T cells in healthy people across ages. Via MiXCR, TCRdb re-called the 5' RACE reads, giving one row per CDR3 protein. The sample contains hundreds of thousands of distinct CDR3 sequences, 20% to 30% of which appear only once. The same data also contributed to another study, on T cells of mothers and their children.

Specimen: blood. All receptors derive from a boy between 5 and 17 years old in good health. Both conserved end residues are part of each CDR3. The order of the fields is D gene, V gene, J gene, CDR3 protein. A D gene is named only where the DNA matches it firmly.

TRBD2	TRBV6-6	-	CASSSQTSGRSNEQFF
-	TRBV20-1	TRBJ1-4	CSALGRRTEKLFF
-	TRBV27	TRBJ2-7	CASSLKPTAEQYF
-	TRBV30	TRBJ2-6	CAWSPGANVLTF
-	TRBV10-3	TRBJ1-2	CAISASINVITGKGNGYTF
-	TRBV5-6	TRBJ2-1	CASTSYNEQFF
-	TRBV15	TRBJ2-1	CATSSYFSYNEQFF
TRBD2	TRBV7-2	TRBJ2-5	CASSLALGGLAGGLQETQYF
-	TRBV4-1	TRBJ2-5	CASSQDGVAQYF
TRBD2	TRBV10-3	-	CAISGTPGTSGRASVQFF
-	TRBV12-3/TRBV12-4	TRBJ2-2	CASSLTRNLDLGGELFF
-	TRBV5-4	TRBJ2-4	CASSSGRGQNIQYF
TRBD2	TRBV7-3	TRBJ2-7	CASSSGPGGRASEQYF
TRBD1	TRBV12-3/TRBV12-4	TRBJ1-4	CASSLRPTGVNEKLFF
-	TRBV7-2	TRBJ2-1	CASSLHQGPYNEQFF